What follows is one T cell receptor (beta chain) and its context. This sample is part of a study of control samples from healthy donors and cancer patients. The repertoire was sequenced with immunoSEQ multiplex PCR; TCRdb's copy has only in-frame clones and lacks some. The repertoire holds about 79,000 clones, with roughly 93% as singletons. There are 18 residues in the CDR3. Per the germline V gene, CDR1 is LGHNA and CDR2 is YNFKEQ. V lost 0 bases, J lost 0 bases, and 15 bases lay in between. This TCR came from a woman in her forties with lung cancer. The chain links TRBV4-2 to TRBJ1-3; D is ambiguous. Sample: PBMCs. For the CDR3, the DNA is TGTGCCAGCAGCCAAGATCTCCCAGGCAGGTCCTCTGGAAACACCATATATTTT. Protein sequence: CASSQDLPGRSSGNTIYF.